This T cell receptor (beta chain) was found in a study of identical twins. This clonotype came up a few times. V shed 3 bases and J shed 9 bases, with 20 bases lying between them. The CDR3 is 15 residues long. TCRdb re-called the 5' RACE reads through MiXCR, storing one row per CDR3 protein. Among some 570,000 distinct CDR3 sequences, 20% to 25% were seen once, and the ten largest hold approximately 0.52%. This sample also appeared in a second study, on yellow fever vaccine responses in identical twins. As that report states: Twins reportedly mounted vaccine T cell responses that seemed partly convergent, partly personalized.

This chain connects TRBV12-3 or TRBV12-4 to TRBJ1-2, with D possibly being TRBD1 (6 bases). This receptor was taken from a woman between 18 and 29 years old in good health. Sequencing input: CD4+ T cells sorted from blood. The CDR3 region has the DNA TGTGCCAGCAGTTTCGAAGGGACACTAACTATGAGCTACACCTTC. Residues: CASSFEGTLTMSYTF.